The table lists the clone carrying this T cell receptor delta chain with a few counts. A read error is likely here: a far larger clone is one base away. Other nucleotide sequences from this sample produce the same CDR3. TCRdb fed the reads into CATT to redo clone calling. Of roughly 7,200 delta-chain clones listed, roughly 0.62% are singletons. Germline CDR1 reads GEAIGNYY; CDR2 reads EKD. The CDR3 is 19 residues long. The data belong to a study of gamma-delta chains in newborns, infants, children. Across the whole study: Microbial exposure reportedly drives polyclonal innate γδ T cell expansion after birth.

Specimen: blood. The chain joins TRDV2 to TRDJ3; 10 bases fit TRDD3. The receptor was derived from a child who was a newborn, infant or young child, either healthy, febrile or measles-vaccinated (not recorded which). The CDR3 sequence is CACDTWGDTSSWDTRQMFF. DNA for the CDR3: TGTGCCTGTGACACCTGGGGGGATACGAGCTCCTGGGACACCCGTCAGATGTTTTTC.